Listed here is a single T cell receptor (beta chain). As yet, its antigen is unknown. This sample was included in a study of T cell responses to AZD1222 COVID-19 vaccine. Study-level findings and limits: The span of vaccine-associated CD4 TCRs extended across spike, with dominance at 160-218 and 743-854.

This table comes from immunoSEQ multiplex PCR, and its TCRdb copy is limited to in-frame clones, with some not included. In the table there are around 250,000 clones, approximately 95% of which are singletons. Trimming pared 1 base from V and 2 bases from J, leaving 12 bases between. The CDR3 contains 16 residues. Germline lookup yields CDR1 MNHNS and CDR2 SASEGT. The chain recombines TRBV6-1 with TRBJ2-4, with D possibly TRBD2 on 5 matching bases. The clonotype comes from an adult in good health. Specimen: peripheral blood, collected on day 0 of AZD1222 vaccination. CDR3 in amino acids: CASSEEQRGSKNIQYF. CDR3 DNA: TGTGCCAGCAGTGAAGAGCAGCGAGGGTCCAAAAACATTCAGTACTTC.